This T cell receptor beta chain was profiled in a study of T cells in Graves' hyperthyroidism and ophthalmopathy. Clinical symptoms, serum thyroxine, TRAb, thyroid ultrasound and orbital computed tomography established diagnosis. RNA transcripts served as the template for amplifying TCR beta CDR3 regions. HTBI primers were used for first-round RT-PCR of the TCR CDR3. TCRdb redid the calling of the multiplex PCR reads with MiXCR, one entry per CDR3 protein. The sample yields fewer than 550,000 distinct CDR3 sequences, roughly a quarter seen once. Per the germline V gene, CDR1 is SGHAT and CDR2 is FQNNGV. CDR3 size: 19 residues. On this clonotype: This sequence may be a read error, since a much larger clone differs from it by one base.

The TCR was taken from a woman under 40 with Graves' ophthalmopathy. The chain links TRBV11-2 to TRBJ1-1; 10 bases line up with TRBD1. The sequenced sample was blood. CDR3 region: CASSIEPGQGFNEYTEAFF. CDR3 coding DNA: TGTGCCAGCAGCATAGAGCCGGGACAGGGGTTTAACGAGTACACTGAAGCTTTCTTT.